The present TCR beta chain was sequenced within a study of cytomegalovirus exposure and HLA in healthy donors. Each of the donors was a healthy bone marrow donor. Each donor was nominally healthy when sampled (though unrecorded immune exposures were likely). PCR used 60 Vbeta primers and 13 Jbeta primers. Clones were sequenced by immunoSEQ multiplex PCR, and TCRdb holds only the in-frame ones, with some missing. The profile covers around 140,000 clones, with about 80% appearing a single time and over 1.5% taken by the ten largest. This clone has a handful of counts. This CDR3 spans 15 amino acids. Germline lookup yields CDR1 SGHKS and CDR2 YYEKEE (reference sequence). Trimming removed 4 bases from V and 5 bases from J; junction bases left unmatched: 8.

The V gene is TRBV5-5, the J gene TRBJ2-3, with TRBD2 matching 9 bases. The TCR was taken from a middle-aged man in good health and CMV-seronegative. Sequencing input: PBMCs. This CDR3 is CASSPQREVVDTQYF. CDR3 nucleotides: TGTGCCAGCAGCCCTCAGCGGGAGGTGGTAGATACGCAGTATTTT.